This T cell receptor beta chain was sequenced for a study of T cell changes during pregnancy in multiple sclerosis. TCRdb's table, derived via immunoSEQ multiplex PCR, lists solely in-frame clones and lacks some. The sample lists about 67,000 clones; roughly 90% were seen once. CDR1 is SGHVS, CDR2 FQNEAQ, per germline. The CDR3 runs 15 residues. The V segment lost 5 bases and the J segment 8 bases; nucleotides outside the gene matches: 13. This rearrangement joins TRBV7-8 to TRBJ1-1; 8 bases map to TRBD1. This clonotype was obtained from a female donor in good health, enrolled as a control in a pregnancy study. The sequencing here drew on peripheral blood, taken in the first trimester of pregnancy. This CDR3 reads CASSQNERTGSEAFF. The CDR3 DNA sequence: TGTGCCAGCAGCCAAAATGAACGGACAGGGTCAGAAGCTTTCTTT.